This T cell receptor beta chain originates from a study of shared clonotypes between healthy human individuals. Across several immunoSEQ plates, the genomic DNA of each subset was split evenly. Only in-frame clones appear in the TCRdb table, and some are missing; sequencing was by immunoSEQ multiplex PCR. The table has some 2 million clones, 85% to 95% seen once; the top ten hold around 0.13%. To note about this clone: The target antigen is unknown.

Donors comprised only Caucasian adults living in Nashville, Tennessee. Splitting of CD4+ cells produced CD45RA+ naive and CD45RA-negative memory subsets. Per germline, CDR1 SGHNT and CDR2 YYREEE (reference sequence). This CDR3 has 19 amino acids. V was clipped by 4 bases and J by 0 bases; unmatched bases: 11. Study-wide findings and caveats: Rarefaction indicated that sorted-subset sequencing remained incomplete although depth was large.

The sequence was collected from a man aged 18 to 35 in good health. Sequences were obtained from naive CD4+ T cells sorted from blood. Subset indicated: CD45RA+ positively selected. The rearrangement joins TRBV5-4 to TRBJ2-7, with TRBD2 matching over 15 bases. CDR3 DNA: TGTGCCAGCAGCACGACCGGGACTAGCGGGAGGCCCAGCTCCTACGAGCAGTACTTC. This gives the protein CASSTTGTSGRPSSYEQYF.